This T cell receptor beta chain was recorded in a study of Ad26.COV2.S vaccination and SARS-CoV-2 variants. Measured with immunoSEQ multiplex PCR; TCRdb has only the in-frame clones, and not every one. In the table there are a few hundred thousand clones, around 89% of which are singletons. Study outcomes and limitations: With respect to non-spike TCR breadth, vaccine and placebo recipients were similar.

Described treatment: some 20 received Ad26.COV2.S at low or high dose, single or two shots; several received placebo; per-sample allocation not given. Sampling occurred on day 63 after the first vaccine or placebo injection. For this clone: Its antigen is as yet unknown.

Sequenced here: peripheral blood, sampled in a trial of Ad26.COV2.S vaccine versus placebo. This TCR was sampled from a person aged 18-65 years who received the Ad26.COV2.S COVID-19 vaccine or a placebo.

For the CDR3, the DNA is TGTGCCAGCAGCTGGGTGGACAACCCAGGGGCCCTCCACTTT. Protein: CASSWVDNPGALHF. V gene TRBV5-5 combines with J gene TRBJ1-6; D is perhaps TRBD1 (6 bases). V was clipped by 3 bases and J by 14 bases, with 18 bases between them. Looked up from germline, CDR1 is SGHKS and CDR2 is YYEKEE (reference sequence). There are 14 residues in the CDR3.